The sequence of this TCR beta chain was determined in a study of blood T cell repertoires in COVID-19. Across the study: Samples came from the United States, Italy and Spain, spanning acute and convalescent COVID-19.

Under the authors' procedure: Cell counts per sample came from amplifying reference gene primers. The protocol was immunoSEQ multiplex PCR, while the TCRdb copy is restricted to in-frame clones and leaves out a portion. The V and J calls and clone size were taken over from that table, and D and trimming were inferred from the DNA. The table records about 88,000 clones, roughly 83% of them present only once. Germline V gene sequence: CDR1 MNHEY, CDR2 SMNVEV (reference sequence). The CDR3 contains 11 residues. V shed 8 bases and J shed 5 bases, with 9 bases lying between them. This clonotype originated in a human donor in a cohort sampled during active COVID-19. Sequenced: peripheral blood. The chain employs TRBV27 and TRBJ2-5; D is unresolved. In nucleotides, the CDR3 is TGTGCCAGCTTCTACCGGGAGACCCAGTACTTC. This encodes CASFYRETQYF.